This is a list of T cell receptor beta chains from one sample in a study of T cells after yellow fever vaccination. TCRdb reprocessed the 5' RACE reads with MiXCR, giving one entry per CDR3 protein. The sample includes about 45,000 distinct CDR3 sequences, around 6.4% seen only once; the top ten take roughly a tenth. Source: PBMCs, either bulk or a sorted T-cell subset (CD4+, CD8+, memory, or dextramer-sorted; not recorded which), taken 45 days after the yellow fever booster vaccination. The origin of the receptors is a man aged 25 to 40 who received the YFV17D yellow fever vaccine. Both conserved end residues are part of each CDR3. D genes are given only for firm matches. Size tells how often a clone was seen (once, few, many) or the class of an expanded clone, and some rows leave it out.

j_call v_call clone_size d_call cdr3_nt cdr3_aa
TRBJ2-7 TRBV12-3/TRBV12-4 many NA TGTGCCAGCGGGGACTTGAGATACGAGCAGTACTTC CASGDLRYEQYF
TRBJ1-1 TRBV2 many NA TGTGCCAGCAGTGTTACAGGATACCCTGAAGCTTTCTTT CASSVTGYPEAFF
TRBJ2-2 TRBV6-5 NA NA TGTGCCAGCAGTTCGGGACCGTACACCGGGGAGCTGTTTTTT CASSSGPYTGELFF
TRBJ2-1 TRBV20-1 NA TRBD2 TGCAGTGCCCAGAGGTCTAGCGGAACCTACAATGAGCAGTTCTTC CSAQRSSGTYNEQFF
TRBJ2-6 TRBV11-2 few TRBD2 TGTGCCAGCAGCTTTTCAGCGGGAGGGCTCTCTGGGGCCAACGTCCTGACTTTC CASSFSAGGLSGANVLTF
TRBJ2-3 TRBV20-1 many NA TGCAGCCCTCGTCGAGATACGCAGTATTTT CSPRRDTQYF
TRBJ1-4 TRBV6-1 NA TRBD1 TGTGCCAGCAGTAGGACAGGGTCGGATGAAAAACTGTTTTTT CASSRTGSDEKLFF
TRBJ2-1 TRBV18 NA NA TGTGCCAGCTCACCGAATAGCCTCGACAATGAGCAGTTCTTC CASSPNSLDNEQFF
TRBJ1-2 TRBV18 NA NA TGTGCCAGCTCACCCGGGACAATCGGCGGTGGCTACACCTTC CASSPGTIGGGYTF
TRBJ2-1 TRBV12-3/TRBV12-4 many TRBD2 TGTGCCAGCAGTTTAGGCACTAGCGGGTTAAAGCAGTTCTTC CASSLGTSGLKQFF
TRBJ2-2 TRBV3-1 many NA TGTGCCAGCAGTCGAACAGCCACCGGGGAGCTGTTTTTT CASSRTATGELFF
TRBJ2-7 TRBV30 many NA TGTGCCTGGAGTACAAGCTTCTACGAGCAGTACTTC CAWSTSFYEQYF
TRBJ1-5 TRBV12-3/TRBV12-4 many NA TGTGCCAGCAGTTTGGGGCGCAATCAGCCCCAGCATTTT CASSLGRNQPQHF
TRBJ1-2 TRBV29-1 NA NA TGCAGCGTTGAAGATCTAAGGGGCTATTCTGGCTACACCTTC CSVEDLRGYSGYTF
TRBJ2-1 TRBV11-2 many NA TGTGCCAGCAGCCCTGGGACTCAGATACAGTTCTTC CASSPGTQIQFF
TRBJ2-2 TRBV6-2/TRBV6-3 NA NA TGTGCCAGCAGTTACATCTCGAGGCCGACCGGGGAGCTGTTTTTT CASSYISRPTGELFF
TRBJ1-4 TRBV5-6 many NA TGTGCCAGCAGCAGCGGGGGGCCTAATGAAAAACTGTTTTTT CASSSGGPNEKLFF
TRBJ2-7 TRBV30 NA NA TGTGCCTGGAGTGTACCCGGGAGTGCGAGGGAGCAGTACTTC CAWSVPGSAREQYF
TRBJ2-3 TRBV6-1 NA TRBD1 TGTGCCAGCACCCTTACAGGGGGTCGGGCAGATACGCAGTATTTT CASTLTGGRADTQYF
TRBJ1-2 TRBV5-1 few NA TGCGCCAGCAGCTTGGAGGCCCAGTTGGGCTACACCTTC CASSLEAQLGYTF
TRBJ1-1 TRBV20-1 many TRBD1 TGCAGTGCTAGAGGACCCGAGTCCCGGGACAGTGAAGCTTTCTTT CSARGPESRDSEAFF
TRBJ1-2 TRBV3-1 few NA TGTGCCAGCACAAGCGGGACTTTTGGCTACACCTTC CASTSGTFGYTF
TRBJ2-1 TRBV9 many NA TGTGCCAGCAGCGCCCAGGGGGCTAGCGGAAATGGGGGGCAGTTCTTC CASSAQGASGNGGQFF
TRBJ1-5 TRBV20-1 few NA TGCAGTGCTTTGACTCGGGGCAATCAGCCCCAGCATTTT CSALTRGNQPQHF